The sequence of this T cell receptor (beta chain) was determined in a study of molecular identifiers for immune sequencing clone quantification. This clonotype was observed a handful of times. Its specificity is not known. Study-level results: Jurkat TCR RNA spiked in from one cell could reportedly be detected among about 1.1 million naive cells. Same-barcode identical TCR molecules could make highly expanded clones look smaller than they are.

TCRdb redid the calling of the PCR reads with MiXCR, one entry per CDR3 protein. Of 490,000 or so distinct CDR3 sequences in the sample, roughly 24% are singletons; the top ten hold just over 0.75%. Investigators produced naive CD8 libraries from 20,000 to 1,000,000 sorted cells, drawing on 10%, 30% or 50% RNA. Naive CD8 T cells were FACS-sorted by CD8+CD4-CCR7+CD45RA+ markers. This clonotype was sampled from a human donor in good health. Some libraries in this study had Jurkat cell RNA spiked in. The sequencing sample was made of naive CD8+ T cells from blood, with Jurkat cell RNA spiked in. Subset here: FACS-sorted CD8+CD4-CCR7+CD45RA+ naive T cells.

CDR3 region: CASSSYRDLPYEQYF. The CDR3 bases are TGTGCCAGCAGCTCATACCGGGACTTACCCTACGAGCAGTACTTC. The J gene is TRBJ2-7, the V gene TRBV11-2, with D possibly being TRBD2 (6 bases). In germline, CDR1 is SGHAT, CDR2 FQNNGV. CDR3 size: 15 residues. V dropped 4 bases and J dropped 2 bases, with 15 bases sitting between them.